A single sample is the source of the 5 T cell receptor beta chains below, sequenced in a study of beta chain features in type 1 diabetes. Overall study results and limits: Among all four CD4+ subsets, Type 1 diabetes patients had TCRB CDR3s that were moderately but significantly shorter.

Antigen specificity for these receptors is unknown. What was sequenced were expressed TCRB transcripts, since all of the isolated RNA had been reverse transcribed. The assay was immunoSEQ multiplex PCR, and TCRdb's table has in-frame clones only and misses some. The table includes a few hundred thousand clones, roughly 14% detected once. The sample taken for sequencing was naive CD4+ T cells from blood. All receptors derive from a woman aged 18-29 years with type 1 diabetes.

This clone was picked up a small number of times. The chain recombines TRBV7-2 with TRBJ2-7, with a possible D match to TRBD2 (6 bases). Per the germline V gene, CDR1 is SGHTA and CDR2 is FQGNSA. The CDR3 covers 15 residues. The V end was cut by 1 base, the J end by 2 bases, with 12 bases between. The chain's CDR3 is CASSLVADAAYEQYV. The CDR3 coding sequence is TGTGCCAGCAGCTTAGTAGCGGATGCCGCCTACGAGCAGTACGTC.

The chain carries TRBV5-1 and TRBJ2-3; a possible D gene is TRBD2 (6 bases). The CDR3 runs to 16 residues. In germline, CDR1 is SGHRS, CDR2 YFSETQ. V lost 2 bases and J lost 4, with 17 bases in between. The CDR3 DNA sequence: TGCGCCAGCAGCTTAGGGGCTAGCGCCAACGCAGATACGCAGTATTTT. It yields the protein CASSLGASANADTQYF.

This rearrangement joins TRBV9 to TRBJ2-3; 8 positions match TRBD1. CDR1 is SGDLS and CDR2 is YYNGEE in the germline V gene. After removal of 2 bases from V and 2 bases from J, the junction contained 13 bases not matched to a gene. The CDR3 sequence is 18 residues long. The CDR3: CASSVRFRTGTSTDTQYF. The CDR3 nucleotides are TGTGCCAGCAGCGTCAGGTTTAGGACAGGGACGTCCACAGATACGCAGTATTTT.

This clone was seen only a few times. The CDR3 coding sequence is TGTGCCAGCAGTCTCTTCGGGACCCAGTACTTC. It is translated as CASSLFGTQYF. The V gene is TRBV28, the J gene TRBJ2-5, with D unresolved. CDR3 size: 11 residues. Germline CDR1 and CDR2: MDHEN and SYDVKM. Trimming stripped 5 bases from V and 7 bases from J, with 8 bases between.

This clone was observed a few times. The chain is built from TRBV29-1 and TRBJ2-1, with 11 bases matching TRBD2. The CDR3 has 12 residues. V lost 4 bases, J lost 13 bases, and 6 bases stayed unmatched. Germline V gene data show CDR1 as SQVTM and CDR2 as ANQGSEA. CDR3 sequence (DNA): TGCAGCGTTGGACGACTAGCGGGACAACAGTTCTTC. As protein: CSVGRLAGQQFF.